A single sample gave rise to the 28 T cell receptor beta chains below, sequenced in a study of GPR56 and killer-like receptors on CD4 memory cells. Cells were FACS-enriched into one of five CD4+ populations defined by killer cell lectin-like receptor and GPR56 expression. Reanalyzing the reads, TCRdb keeps one entry per CDR3 protein, without DNA. The ten top clones account for about 12%, within a sample of just over 1,400 distinct CDR3 sequences. The sequenced material came from memory CD4+ T cells from blood. The receptors here all came from a human donor in good health.

The chain combines TRBV7-3 with TRBJ2-1; the TRBD2 assignment by TCRdb is unverifiable without DNA. The CDR3 has 17 amino acids. The germline CDR1 and CDR2 sequences are SGHTA and FQGTGA. The CDR3 protein is CASSITAWRGGHNEQFF.

The chain couples TRBV6-2 or TRBV6-3 to TRBJ1-2; TCRdb reports TRBD1, a call that lacks DNA to check it against. The CDR3 loop spans 15 amino acids. Per germline, CDR1 MNHEY and CDR2 SVGEGT. The CDR3 region is CASSYWRGQAYGYTF.

The chain is built from TRBV14 and TRBJ1-3; with no DNA, the TCRdb D assignment of TRBD1 cannot be verified. The CDR3 totals 15 residues. Germline CDR1 is SGHDN and CDR2 is FVKESK. This chain's CDR3 is CASSQGGLIGNTIYF.

Measured by frequency, this clonotype is medium-sized (0.01 to 0.1%). The chain joins TRBV13 to TRBJ2-7; as DNA is missing, the TRBD2 call by TCRdb cannot be tested. Germline V gives CDR1 PRHDT, CDR2 FYEKMQ (reference sequence). The CDR3 consists of 14 residues. This chain's CDR3 is CASSTRTSVSEQYF.

This clonotype is called medium-sized based on its frequency. The CDR3 loop is CASSGIQGYGYTF. J is TRBJ1-2 and V is TRBV5-4; TCRdb's D gene call, TRBD1, goes unchecked for lack of DNA. The CDR3 totals 13 residues. Germline V gene data show CDR1 as SGHNT and CDR2 as YYREEE (reference sequence).

The V call is TRBV19, the J call TRBJ2-2; TCRdb's D call of TRBD1 is untestable without DNA. Germline CDR1 reads LNHDA; CDR2 reads SQIVND (reference sequence). The CDR3 runs to 15 residues. The CDR3 here is CASSIAGAGAGELFF.

By frequency, this clonotype registers medium-sized. V is TRBV5-5 and J is TRBJ1-1. This CDR3 is built from 14 residues. Germline CDR1 SGHKS, CDR2 YYEKEE (reference sequence). CDR3: CASSLGGMNTEAFF.

This rearrangement joins TRBV24-1 to TRBJ2-3. The CDR3 covers 13 residues. Germline loops: CDR1 KGHDR, CDR2 SFDVKD. The CDR3 region is CATSDGRTDTQYF.

The chain employs TRBV20-1 and TRBJ1-4; TCRdb's D call, TRBD1, is unchecked because there is no DNA. CDR3 length: 14 residues. CDR1 and CDR2 (germline): DFQATT, SNEGSKA (reference sequence). This CDR3 is CSASPGQFGEKLFF.

The chain is built from TRBV20-1 and TRBJ1-1. CDR1 is DFQATT and CDR2 is SNEGSKA in the germline V gene (reference sequence). The CDR3 is 14 amino acids. The CDR3 sequence: CSARDRTANTEAFF.

The rearrangement joins TRBV7-9 to TRBJ1-2. The CDR3 totals 14 residues. CDR1 and CDR2 (germline): SEHNR, FQNEAQ (reference sequence). The CDR3 region is CASSPPSGNYGYTF.

In terms of frequency, this clonotype is medium-sized. The rearrangement links TRBV5-6 to TRBJ1-4. Germline V gene lookup returns CDR1 SGHDT and CDR2 YYEEEE. The CDR3 is 14 residues long. The CDR3: CASSFKQTNEKLFF.

The chain joins TRBV6-5 to TRBJ2-7; with no DNA, the TCRdb D assignment of TRBD2 cannot be verified. Germline V gene lookup returns CDR1 MNHEY and CDR2 SVGAGI. This CDR3 region has 16 residues. This CDR3 is CASSYSLVSEGTEQYF.

This clonotype registers large by frequency. The V and J genes are TRBV19 and TRBJ1-3; TCRdb picks TRBD1, but there is no DNA to check that call. The CDR3 has 15 amino acids. Germline CDR1 and CDR2: LNHDA and SQIVND (reference sequence). CDR3 in amino acids: CASRTTGGSGNTIYF.

The chain joins TRBV6-2 or TRBV6-3 to TRBJ1-2; the D gene TCRdb calls, TRBD1, cannot be checked with no DNA. Germline CDR1 reads MNHEY; CDR2 reads SVGEGT. This CDR3 has 15 amino acids. The chain's CDR3 is CASRLAGGGYYGYTF.

This chain uses TRBV6-2 or TRBV6-3 with TRBJ1-2; the D gene TCRdb calls, TRBD1, cannot be checked with no DNA. The CDR3 covers 14 residues. The germline V gene has CDR1 MNHEY and CDR2 SVGEGT. The CDR3: CASSNFDRGGGYTF.

V and J are TRBV7-9 and TRBJ2-7. CDR3 length equals 14 residues. In germline, CDR1 is SEHNR, CDR2 FQNEAQ (reference sequence). This CDR3 is CASTFAGVIYEQYF. The full variable domain, completed using reference TRBV7-9 and TRBJ2-7, is DTGVSQNPRHKITKRGQNVTFRCDPISEHNRLYWYRQTLGQGPEFLTYFQNEAQLEKSRLLSDRFSAERPKGSFSTLEIQRTEQGDSAMYLCASTFAGVIYEQYFGPGTRLTVT.

By frequency, this clonotype registers medium-sized. The V gene is TRBV9, the J gene TRBJ1-1; TCRdb designates TRBD1, a call that cannot be tested without DNA. CDR1 and CDR2 (germline): SGDLS, YYNGEE. The CDR3 extends over 14 amino acids. The CDR3 region is CASSPLGPNTEAFF.

This clonotype is identified as large from frequency. The chain combines TRBV6-1 with TRBJ2-1. Per the germline V gene, CDR1 is MNHNS and CDR2 is SASEGT. There are 12 residues in the CDR3. The CDR3 is CASSRTDNEQFF.

V usage is TRBV4-1 and J usage is TRBJ2-2. The CDR3 runs 14 residues. Germline V gene lookup returns CDR1 MGHRA and CDR2 YSYEKL. The CDR3 region is CASSQERRFGELFF.

The rearrangement links TRBV7-2 to TRBJ2-1; TCRdb gives TRBD1 as the D gene, but with no DNA this cannot be confirmed. CDR1 and CDR2 (germline): SGHTA, FQGNSA. This CDR3 comprises 16 residues. The CDR3 protein is CASSLAGASSYNEQFF.

Considering frequency, this clonotype is large. The V and J genes are TRBV6-6 and TRBJ2-7; the D call from TCRdb, TRBD1, cannot be confirmed without DNA. CDR3 size: 13 residues. From germline, CDR1 is MNHNY and CDR2 SVGAGI (reference sequence). The CDR3 here is CASSYPDRAEQYF.

In terms of frequency, this clonotype is medium-sized. The chain couples TRBV18 to TRBJ2-1. Per the germline V gene, CDR1 is KGHSH and CDR2 is LQKENI. This CDR3 contains 13 residues. CDR3 region: CASSPPSYNEQFF.

The V gene is TRBV2, the J gene TRBJ2-5. CDR3 length: 11 amino acids. The germline CDR1 and CDR2 sequences are SNHLY and FYNNEI. The chain's CDR3 is CASMYEETQYF.

This clonotype counts as large by frequency. The rearrangement links TRBV7-2 to TRBJ2-5; as DNA is missing, the TRBD2 call by TCRdb cannot be tested. Germline CDR1 is SGHTA and CDR2 is FQGNSA. The CDR3 extends over 13 amino acids. The CDR3 reads CASSMRAQETQYF. The full variable domain, rest sourced from reference TRBV7-2 and TRBJ2-5, is GAGVSQSPSNKVTEKGKDVELRCDPISGHTALYWYRQSLGQGLEFLIYFQGNSAPDKSGLPSDRFSAERTGGSVSTLTIQRTQQEDSAVYLCASSMRAQETQYFGPGTRLLVL.

According to its frequency, this clonotype is large. The chain has TRBV7-2 and TRBJ2-3; the TCRdb D gene call, TRBD1, has no DNA to confirm it. The CDR3 is 15 residues long. The V gene's germline CDR1 is SGHTA and CDR2 FQGNSA. CDR3 region: CASSLRGSSTDTQYF.

This clonotype shows up as large (0.1 to 1%) by frequency. V and J are TRBV10-3 and TRBJ1-2; TCRdb reports TRBD1, a call that lacks DNA to check it against. The germline gives CDR1 ENHRY, CDR2 SYGVKD. The CDR3 totals 13 residues. The CDR3 loop reads CAISWTPEVGYTF.

According to its frequency, this clonotype is large. This chain links TRBV6-2 or TRBV6-3 with TRBJ1-2; absent DNA, TCRdb's TRBD1 call cannot be checked. This CDR3 is 15 amino acids long. The germline CDR1 and CDR2 sequences are MNHEY and SVGEGT. CDR3 region: CASSSGLGGRGGYTF.